A single sample is the source of the 11 T cell receptor beta chains below, sequenced in a study of T cells in Graves' hyperthyroidism and ophthalmopathy. Amplification targeted TCR beta CDR3 regions from RNA transcripts. HTBI primers were the set used in a first-round RT-PCR of the TCR CDR3. Using its own MiXCR run on the multiplex PCR reads, TCRdb lists one record per CDR3 protein. The sample holds 300,000 to 350,000 distinct CDR3 sequences, roughly 15% seen once. Sequenced material: blood. The receptors here all came from a man under 40 with Graves' hyperthyroidism.

This clonotype was detected many times. V gene TRBV6-5 combines with J gene TRBJ1-2, with 10 bases identical to TRBD1. This CDR3 is built from 16 residues. In germline, CDR1 is MNHEY, CDR2 SVGAGI. V shed 1 base, J shed 5 bases, and the junction held 7 bases outside the gene matches. DNA for the CDR3: TGTGCCAGCAGTTACTTTAGGACAGGGGGAGGGTATGGCTACACCTTC. Protein sequence: CASSYFRTGGGYGYTF.

At least ten counts were recorded for this clonotype. CDR3 in amino acids: CASSSRAGSYEQYF. In DNA form, the CDR3 reads TGTGCCAGCAGTTCCAGGGCAGGGTCCTACGAGCAGTACTTC. The rearrangement links TRBV12-3 or TRBV12-4 to TRBJ2-7, with D tentatively TRBD1 (5 bases). The germline V and J ends were trimmed by 4 bases and 1 base, with 11 bases remaining between them. The CDR3 consists of 14 residues.

This clonotype was observed at least ten times. The chain recombines TRBV27 with TRBJ2-1, with TRBD2 identical over 14 bases. V lost 5 bases and J lost 6; bases outside the gene matches: 3. The germline gives CDR1 MNHEY, CDR2 SMNVEV (reference sequence). CDR3 length: 15 residues. CDR3: CASSAGTSGSNEQFF. The CDR3, as DNA: TGTGCCAGCAGTGCCGGGACTAGCGGGAGCAATGAGCAGTTCTTC.

This clonotype has more than one count but fewer than ten. This chain connects TRBV6-1 to TRBJ2-2, with D hard to call. Germline V CDR1 and CDR2: MNHNS, SASEGT. The V and J ends lost 4 bases and 3 bases respectively, with 9 bases between them. This CDR3 is 14 amino acids long. CDR3 sequence: CASSVRRDTGELFF. DNA for the CDR3: TGTGCCAGCAGTGTACGCCGGGACACCGGGGAGCTGTTTTTT.

Many counts were recorded for this clonotype. The chain carries TRBV28 and TRBJ2-1; the match to TRBD2 covers 9 bases. J gave up 5 bases and V 5 bases, and 7 bases lay outside the gene matches. The CDR3 runs 15 residues. In germline, CDR1 is MDHEN, CDR2 SYDVKM. CDR3: CASSPLAGADNEQFF. Here the CDR3 DNA reads TGTGCCAGCAGTCCTTTAGCGGGAGCGGACAATGAGCAGTTCTTC.

In its sample, this clonotype was seen many times. The chain joins TRBV3-1 to TRBJ2-7; the D is unclear. The CDR3 extends over 13 amino acids. V lost 2 bases and J 5 bases, leaving 10 bases between the germline ends. The germline gives CDR1 LGHDT, CDR2 YNNKEL (reference sequence). The CDR3 nucleotides are TGTGCCAGCAGCCAATTGGCTAGTGACGAGCAGTACTTC. It specifies CASSQLASDEQYF.

Many counts were recorded for this clonotype. This chain joins TRBV28 and TRBJ2-7; the match to TRBD1 covers 7 bases. This CDR3 spans 14 amino acids. V gave up 3 bases and J gave up 6 bases; unmatched junction bases: 8. The germline gives CDR1 MDHEN, CDR2 SYDVKM. The CDR3 sequence is CASSLGTGEGEQYF. The CDR3 coding sequence is TGTGCCAGCAGTTTGGGCACAGGGGAAGGCGAGCAGTACTTC.

This clonotype was seen many times. The rearrangement links TRBV6-1 to TRBJ2-3; D tentatively reads TRBD1 or TRBD2 (6 bases each). CDR3 length equals 15 residues. Germline V gene lookup returns CDR1 MNHNS and CDR2 SASEGT. V lost 2 bases, J lost 4 bases, and 13 bases lay in between. The CDR3 reads CASSESIRGADTQYF. The CDR3 bases are TGTGCCAGCAGTGAATCTATTAGGGGGGCAGATACGCAGTATTTT.

V is TRBV4-1 and J is TRBJ2-7; D is unresolved. Trimming stripped 4 bases from V and 4 bases from J, with 14 bases between. CDR1 and CDR2 (germline): MGHRA, YSYEKL. The CDR3 is 14 amino acids. The CDR3 spells CASSPRPGQYEQYF. CDR3 DNA: TGCGCCAGCAGCCCTCGCCCGGGCCAATACGAGCAGTACTTC.

This clonotype was seen just once. For the CDR3, the DNA is TGTGCCAGCCGGAGATATGGACAGGGGGACTATGGCTACACCTTC. Translation gives CASRRYGQGDYGYTF. The chain links TRBV5-4 to TRBJ1-2; 10 nucleotides agree with TRBD1. The CDR3 is made up of 15 amino acids. CDR1 SGHNT and CDR2 YYREEE come from the germline V gene (reference sequence). V shed 7 bases and J 3 bases; nucleotides not matched to a gene: 9.

This clonotype was seen ten or more times. The V call is TRBV12-3 or TRBV12-4, the J call TRBJ1-1, with D perhaps matching TRBD1 (5 bases). Trimming took off 5 bases at V and 1 base at J, with 11 bases between the two ends. This CDR3 contains 14 residues. The CDR3 spells CASSPQGTNTEAFF. In nucleotides, the CDR3 is TGTGCCAGCAGTCCCCAGGGAACGAACACTGAAGCTTTCTTT.